The sample holds a few counts of the clone carrying this TCR beta chain. The antigen is not known. For every subset, genomic DNA was evenly distributed across several immunoSEQ plates. Libraries were prepared by immunoSEQ multiplex PCR; TCRdb keeps only in-frame clonotypes and omits some of them. The data hold some 660,000 clones, with 73% observed a single time. These data are taken from a study of shared clonotypes between healthy human individuals. Notes on the study in general: Sequencing depth was expected to affect clonotype sharing among donors. The genetic and exposure-history diversity represented was limited by few donors.

Sequencing was done on a sample of memory CD4+ T cells sorted from blood. Subset described: CD45RA-negative fraction. This receptor was identified in a woman between 25 and 40 years old in good health.

The CDR3 bases are TGTGCCAGCAGTTTATCCCCCAGACGGACTGAAAAACTGTTTTTT. Residues: CASSLSPRRTEKLFF. V is TRBV27 and J is TRBJ1-4; D unresolved. This CDR3 comprises 15 residues. With 0 bases removed from V and 7 bases from J, the gap between germline ends came to 12 bases. Germline CDR1 and CDR2: MNHEY and SMNVEV (reference sequence). The variable domain in full, completed from reference TRBV27 and TRBJ1-4, reads EAQVTQNPRYLITVTGKKLTVTCSQNMNHEYMSWYRQDPGLGLRQIYYSMNVEVTDKGDVPEGYKVSRKEKRNFPLILESPSPNQTSLYFCASSLSPRRTEKLFFGSGTQLSVL.